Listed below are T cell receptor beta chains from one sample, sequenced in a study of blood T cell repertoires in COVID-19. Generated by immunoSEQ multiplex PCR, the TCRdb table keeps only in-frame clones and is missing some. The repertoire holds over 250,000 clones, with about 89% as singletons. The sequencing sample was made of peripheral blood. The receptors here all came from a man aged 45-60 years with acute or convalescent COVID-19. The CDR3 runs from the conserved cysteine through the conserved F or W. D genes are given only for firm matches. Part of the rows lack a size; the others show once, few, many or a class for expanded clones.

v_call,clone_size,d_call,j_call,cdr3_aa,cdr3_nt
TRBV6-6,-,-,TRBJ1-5,CASSLRTPRDQPQHF,TGTGCCAGCAGTCTTCGGACACCCCGGGATCAGCCCCAGCATTTT
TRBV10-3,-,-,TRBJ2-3,CAISETGSVVSGTQYF,TGTGCCATCAGTGAGACGGGTAGCGTTGTTAGTGGTACGCAGTATTTT
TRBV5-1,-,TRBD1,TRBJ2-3,CASSLGAGGVDTQYF,TGCGCCAGCAGCTTGGGGGCAGGGGGCGTAGATACGCAGTATTTT
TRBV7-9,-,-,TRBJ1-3,CASSLTGSSGNTIYF,TGTGCCAGCAGCTTAACGGGTAGCTCTGGAAACACCATATATTTT
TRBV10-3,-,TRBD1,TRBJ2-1,CAISRDRGHNEQFF,TGTGCCATCAGCCGGGACAGGGGGCACAATGAGCAGTTCTTC
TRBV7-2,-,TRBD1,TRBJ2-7,CASSPWDRGPEEQYF,TGTGCCAGCAGCCCTTGGGACAGGGGGCCTGAAGAGCAGTACTTC
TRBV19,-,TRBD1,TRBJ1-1,CASRPTGNTGAFF,TGTGCCAGTAGACCGACAGGGAACACGGGAGCTTTCTTT
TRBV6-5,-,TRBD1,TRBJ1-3,CASASAGGSGNTIYF,TGTGCCAGCGCTAGCGCAGGGGGATCTGGAAACACCATATATTTT
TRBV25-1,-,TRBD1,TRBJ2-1,CASSQTGGYNEQFF,TGTGCCAGCAGTCAGACAGGGGGGTACAATGAGCAGTTCTTC
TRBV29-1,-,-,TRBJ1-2,CSVDDGLYGYTF,TGCAGCGTCGACGACGGACTATATGGCTACACCTTC
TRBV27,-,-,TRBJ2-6,CASRLSGANVLTF,TGTGCCAGCCGACTATCTGGGGCCAACGTCCTGACTTTC
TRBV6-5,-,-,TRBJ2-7,CASTSLRAAYEQYF,TGTGCCAGCACCTCGTTGAGGGCGGCCTACGAGCAGTACTTC
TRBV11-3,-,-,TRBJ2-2,CASSLRPRSGELFF,TGTGCCAGCAGCCTCAGGCCCCGGTCGGGGGAGCTGTTTTTT
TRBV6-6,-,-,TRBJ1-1,CASNLPQEDRNTEAFF,TGTGCCAGCAACCTTCCCCAGGAGGACAGGAACACTGAAGCTTTCTTT
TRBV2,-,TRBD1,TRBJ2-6,CASLAGTGDPSGANVLTF,TGTGCCAGCCTAGCCGGGACAGGGGATCCCTCTGGGGCCAACGTCCTGACTTTC
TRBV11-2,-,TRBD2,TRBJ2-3,CASTRLAGGTDTQYF,TGTGCCAGCACCCGACTAGCGGGGGGCACAGATACGCAGTATTTT
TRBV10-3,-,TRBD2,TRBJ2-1,CAISDGTRGEQFF,TGTGCCATCAGTGACGGGACTAGGGGTGAGCAGTTCTTC
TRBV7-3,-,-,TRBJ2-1,CASSLGAGSYNEQFF,TGTGCCAGCAGCTTAGGGGCTGGCTCCTACAATGAGCAGTTCTTC
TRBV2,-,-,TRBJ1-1,CASLRTENPEAFF,TGTGCCAGCCTCCGGACAGAGAACCCTGAAGCTTTCTTT
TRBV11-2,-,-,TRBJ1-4,CASSLGAGGSEKLFF,TGTGCCAGCAGCTTAGGCGCGGGGGGGAGTGAAAAACTGTTTTTT
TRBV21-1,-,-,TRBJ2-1,CASSKSPTGSIYNEQFF,TGTGCCAGCAGCAAAAGCCCGACAGGGTCAATATACAATGAGCAGTTCTTC
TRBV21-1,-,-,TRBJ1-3,CASSNGLSGNTIYF,TGTGCCAGCAGCAATGGGCTCTCTGGAAACACCATATATTTT
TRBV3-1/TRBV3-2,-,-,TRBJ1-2,CASSGWTHLGYGYTF,TGTGCCAGCAGCGGCTGGACACACCTTGGCTATGGCTACACCTTC
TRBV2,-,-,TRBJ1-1,CASSPTGRAEAFF,TGTGCCAGCAGCCCCACAGGGAGAGCTGAAGCTTTCTTT
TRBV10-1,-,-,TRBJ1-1,CASRGRQRPNTEAFF,TGCGCCAGCAGAGGAAGACAGCGCCCCAACACTGAAGCTTTCTTT
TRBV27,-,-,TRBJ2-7,CASSPSKGPNSYEQYF,TGTGCCAGCAGCCCCTCCAAGGGGCCAAACTCCTACGAGCAGTACTTC
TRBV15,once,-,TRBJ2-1,CATSRAPGRGKTYNEQFF,TGTGCCACCAGCAGAGCCCCGGGACGGGGGAAGACCTACAATGAGCAGTTCTTC
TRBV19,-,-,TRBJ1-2,CASSIDQGYYGYTF,TGTGCCAGTAGTATCGATCAGGGGTACTATGGCTACACCTTC
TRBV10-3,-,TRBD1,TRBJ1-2,CAISESGQGSGGYTF,TGTGCCATCAGTGAGTCGGGACAGGGTTCTGGCGGCTACACCTTC
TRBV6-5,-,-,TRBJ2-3,CASSYSGLPGDTQYF,TGTGCCAGCAGTTACTCGGGCCTTCCTGGTGATACGCAGTATTTT
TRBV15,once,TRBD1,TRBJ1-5,CATSTGQGPSNQPQHF,TGTGCCACCAGCACAGGACAGGGACCCTCCAATCAGCCCCAGCATTTT
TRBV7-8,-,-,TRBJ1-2,CASSPESGRGGYGYTF,TGTGCCAGCAGCCCAGAGAGTGGTAGGGGCGGATATGGCTACACCTTC
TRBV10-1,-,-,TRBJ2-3,CASSEGLRDTQYF,TGCGCCAGCAGTGAAGGACTACGGGATACGCAGTATTTT
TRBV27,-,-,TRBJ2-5,CASSPPGRRETQYF,TGTGCCAGCAGTCCCCCTGGTAGGCGGGAGACCCAGTACTTC
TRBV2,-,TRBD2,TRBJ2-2,CASSEELAGNTGELFF,TGTGCCAGCAGTGAGGAACTAGCGGGTAACACCGGGGAGCTGTTTTTT
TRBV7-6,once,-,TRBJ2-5,CASGTGQTQYF,TGTGCCAGCGGCACTGGGCAGACCCAGTACTTC
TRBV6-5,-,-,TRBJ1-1,CAASGNLMNTEAFF,TGTGCCGCGTCAGGGAATCTAATGAACACTGAAGCTTTCTTT
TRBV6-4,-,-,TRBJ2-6,CASSPQGIPSGANVLTF,TGTGCCAGCAGTCCCCAGGGGATCCCCTCTGGGGCCAACGTCCTGACTTTC
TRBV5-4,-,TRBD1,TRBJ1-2,CASSSPGGAKSSDTF,TGTGCCAGCAGCTCACCAGGGGGCGCTAAATCTTCGGACACCTTC
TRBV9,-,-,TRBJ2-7,CASSPTGTSYEQYF,TGTGCCAGCAGCCCGACCGGGACTTCATACGAGCAGTACTTC
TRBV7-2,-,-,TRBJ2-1,CASSFRNSYNEQFF,TGTGCCAGCAGCTTCAGGAACTCCTACAATGAGCAGTTCTTC
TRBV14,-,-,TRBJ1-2,CASSQWRGGGYTF,TGTGCCAGCAGCCAATGGAGAGGGGGTGGCTACACCTTC
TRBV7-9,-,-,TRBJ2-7,CASSLRSGDEEQYF,TGTGCCAGCAGTCTCCGGTCGGGAGACGAAGAGCAGTACTTC
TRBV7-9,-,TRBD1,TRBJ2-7,CASRRDRGASYEQYF,TGTGCCAGCAGGCGAGACAGGGGCGCCTCCTACGAGCAGTACTTC
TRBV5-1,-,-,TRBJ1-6,CASSLGTDNSPLHF,TGCGCCAGCAGCTTGGGGACAGATAATTCACCCCTCCACTTT
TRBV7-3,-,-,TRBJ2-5,CASSLVQGETQYF,TGTGCCAGCAGCTTAGTGCAGGGAGAGACCCAGTACTTC
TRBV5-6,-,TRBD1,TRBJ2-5,CASRSQGAGETQYF,TGTGCCAGCAGGTCACAGGGGGCAGGGGAGACCCAGTACTTC
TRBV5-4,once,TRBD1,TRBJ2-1,CASSPRGQGGDEQFF,TGTGCCAGCAGCCCTCGGGGACAGGGGGGGGATGAGCAGTTCTTC